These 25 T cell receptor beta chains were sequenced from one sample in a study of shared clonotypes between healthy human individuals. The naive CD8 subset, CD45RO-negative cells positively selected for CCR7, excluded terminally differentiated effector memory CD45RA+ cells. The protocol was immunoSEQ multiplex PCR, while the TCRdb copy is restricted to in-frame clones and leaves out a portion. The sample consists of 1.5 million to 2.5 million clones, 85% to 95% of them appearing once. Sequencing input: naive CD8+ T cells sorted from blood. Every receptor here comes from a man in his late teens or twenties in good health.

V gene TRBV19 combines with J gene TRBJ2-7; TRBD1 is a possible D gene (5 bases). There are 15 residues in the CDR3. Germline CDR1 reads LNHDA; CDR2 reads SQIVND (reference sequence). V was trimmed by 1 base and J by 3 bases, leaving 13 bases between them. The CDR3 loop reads CASSIADRVYYEQYF. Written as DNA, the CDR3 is TGTGCCAGTAGTATAGCCGACAGAGTATACTACGAGCAGTACTTC.

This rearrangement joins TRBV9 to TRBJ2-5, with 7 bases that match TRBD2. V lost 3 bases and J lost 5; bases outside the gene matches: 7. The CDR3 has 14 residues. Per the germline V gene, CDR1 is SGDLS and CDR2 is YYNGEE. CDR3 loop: CASSAGGGAETQYF. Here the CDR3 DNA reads TGTGCCAGCAGCGCGGGGGGAGGGGCGGAGACCCAGTACTTC.

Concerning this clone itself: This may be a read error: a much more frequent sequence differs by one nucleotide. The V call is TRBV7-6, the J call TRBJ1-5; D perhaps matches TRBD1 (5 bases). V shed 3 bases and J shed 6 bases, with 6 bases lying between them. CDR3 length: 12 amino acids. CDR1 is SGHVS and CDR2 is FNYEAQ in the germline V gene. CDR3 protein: CASSLGGQPQHF. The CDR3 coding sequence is TGTGCCAGCAGCTTGGGGGGTCAGCCCCAGCATTTT.

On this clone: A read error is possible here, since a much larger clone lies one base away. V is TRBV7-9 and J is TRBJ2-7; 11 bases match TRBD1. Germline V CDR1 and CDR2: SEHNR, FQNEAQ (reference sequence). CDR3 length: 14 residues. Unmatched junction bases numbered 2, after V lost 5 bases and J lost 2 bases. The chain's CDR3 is CASSVGQGAYEQYF. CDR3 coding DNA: TGTGCCAGCAGCGTGGGACAGGGGGCCTACGAGCAGTACTTC.

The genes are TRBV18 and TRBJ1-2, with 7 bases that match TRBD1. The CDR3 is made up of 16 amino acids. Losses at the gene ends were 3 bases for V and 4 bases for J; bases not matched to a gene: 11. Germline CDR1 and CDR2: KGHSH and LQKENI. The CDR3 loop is CASSPKTGEVGYGYTF. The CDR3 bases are TGTGCCAGCTCACCGAAAACAGGGGAAGTGGGCTATGGCTACACCTTC.

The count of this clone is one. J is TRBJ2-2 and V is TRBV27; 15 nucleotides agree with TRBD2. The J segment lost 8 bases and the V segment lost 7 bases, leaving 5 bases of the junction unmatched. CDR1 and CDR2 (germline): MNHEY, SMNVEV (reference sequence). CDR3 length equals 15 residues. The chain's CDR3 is CASTDGTSGRGELFF. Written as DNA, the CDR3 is TGTGCCAGCACGGACGGGACTAGCGGGAGGGGGGAGCTGTTTTTT.

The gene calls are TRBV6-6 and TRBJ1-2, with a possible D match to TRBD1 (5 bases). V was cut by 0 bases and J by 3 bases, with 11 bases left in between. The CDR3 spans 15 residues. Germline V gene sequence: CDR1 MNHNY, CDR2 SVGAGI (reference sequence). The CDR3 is CASSYSAGTDYGYTF. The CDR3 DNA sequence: TGTGCCAGCAGTTACTCGGCAGGGACCGACTATGGCTACACCTTC.

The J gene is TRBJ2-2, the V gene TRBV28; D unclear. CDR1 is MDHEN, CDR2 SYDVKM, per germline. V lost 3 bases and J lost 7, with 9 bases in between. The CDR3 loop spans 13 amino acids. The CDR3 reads CASSLAKFGELFF. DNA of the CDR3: TGTGCCAGCAGTTTGGCGAAGTTCGGGGAGCTGTTTTTT.

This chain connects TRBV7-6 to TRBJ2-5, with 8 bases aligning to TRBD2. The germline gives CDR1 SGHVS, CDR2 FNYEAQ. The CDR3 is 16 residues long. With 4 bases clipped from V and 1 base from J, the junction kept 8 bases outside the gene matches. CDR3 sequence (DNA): TGTGCCAGCAGCTATTTCCGGGCGGGGGGCCAAGAGACCCAGTACTTC. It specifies CASSYFRAGGQETQYF.

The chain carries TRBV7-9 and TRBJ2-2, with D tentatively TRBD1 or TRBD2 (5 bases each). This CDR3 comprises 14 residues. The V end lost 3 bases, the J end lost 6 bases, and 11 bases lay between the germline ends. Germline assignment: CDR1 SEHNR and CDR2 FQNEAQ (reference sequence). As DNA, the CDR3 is TGTGCCAGCAGCTTCTTGACGGGGCCCGGGGAGCTGTTTTTT. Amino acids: CASSFLTGPGELFF.

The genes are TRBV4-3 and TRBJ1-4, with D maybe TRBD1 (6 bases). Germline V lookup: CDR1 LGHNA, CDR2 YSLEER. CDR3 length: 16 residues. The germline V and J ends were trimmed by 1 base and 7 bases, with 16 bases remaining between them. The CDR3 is CASSQVTTGSPEKLFF. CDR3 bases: TGCGCCAGCAGCCAAGTCACGACAGGTAGTCCTGAAAAACTGTTTTTT.

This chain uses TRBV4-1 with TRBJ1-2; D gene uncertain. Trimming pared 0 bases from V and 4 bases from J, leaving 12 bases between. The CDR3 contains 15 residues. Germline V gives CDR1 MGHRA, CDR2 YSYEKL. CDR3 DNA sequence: TGCGCCAGCAGCCAAGAACCTTGGGGTTCCTATGGCTACACCTTC. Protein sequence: CASSQEPWGSYGYTF.

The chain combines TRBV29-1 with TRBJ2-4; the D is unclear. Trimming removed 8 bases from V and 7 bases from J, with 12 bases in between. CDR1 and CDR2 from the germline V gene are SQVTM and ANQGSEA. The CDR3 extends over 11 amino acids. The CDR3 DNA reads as TGCAGCCCCGTACTGGGGAACATTCAGTACTTC. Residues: CSPVLGNIQYF.

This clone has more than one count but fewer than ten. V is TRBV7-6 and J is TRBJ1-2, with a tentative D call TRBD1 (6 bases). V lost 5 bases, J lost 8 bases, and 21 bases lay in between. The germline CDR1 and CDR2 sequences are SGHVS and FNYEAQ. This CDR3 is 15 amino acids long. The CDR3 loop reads CASSPLQGEGVGYTF. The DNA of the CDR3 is TGTGCCAGCAGCCCCCTACAGGGAGAGGGGGTGGGCTACACCTTC. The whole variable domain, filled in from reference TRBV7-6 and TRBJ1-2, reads GAGVSQSPRYKVTKRGQDVALRCDPISGHVSLYWYRQALGQGPEFLTYFNYEAQQDKSGLPNDRFSAERPEGSISTLTIQRTEQRDSAMYRCASSPLQGEGVGYTFGSGTRLTVV.

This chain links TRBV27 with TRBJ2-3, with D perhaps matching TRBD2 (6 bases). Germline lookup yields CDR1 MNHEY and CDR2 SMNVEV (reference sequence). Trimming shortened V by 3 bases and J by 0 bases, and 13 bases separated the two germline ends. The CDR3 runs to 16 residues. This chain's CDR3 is CASSFSAGTSTDTQYF. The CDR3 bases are TGTGCCAGCAGTTTCTCGGCGGGGACTAGCACAGATACGCAGTATTTT.

The CDR3 nucleotides are TGTGCCAGCAGCGCCGGACTAGTCGTTTTAGAGACCCAGTACTTC. Encoded protein: CASSAGLVVLETQYF. The V call is TRBV9, the J call TRBJ2-5, with TRBD2 matching 7 bases. V shed 3 bases, J shed 4 bases, and the junction held 9 bases outside the gene matches. CDR1 and CDR2 (germline): SGDLS, YYNGEE. The CDR3 has 15 amino acids. The variable domain in full, with the rest retrieved from reference TRBV9 and TRBJ2-5, is DSGVTQTPKHLITATGQRVTLRCSPRSGDLSVYWYQQSLDQGLQFLIQYYNGEERAKGNILERFSAQQFPDLHSELNLSSLELGDSALYFCASSAGLVVLETQYFGPGTRLLVL.

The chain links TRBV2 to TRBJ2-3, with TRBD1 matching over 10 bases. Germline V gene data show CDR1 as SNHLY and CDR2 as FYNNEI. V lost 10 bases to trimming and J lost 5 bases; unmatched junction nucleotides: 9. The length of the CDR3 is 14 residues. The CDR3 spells CATWTGQGIDTQYF. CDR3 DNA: TGTGCCACCTGGACGGGACAGGGGATAGATACGCAGTATTTT.

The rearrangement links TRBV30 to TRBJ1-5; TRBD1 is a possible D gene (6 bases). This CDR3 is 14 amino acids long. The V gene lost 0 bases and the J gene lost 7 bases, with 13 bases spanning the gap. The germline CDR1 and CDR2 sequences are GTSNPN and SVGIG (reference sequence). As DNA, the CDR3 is TGTGCCTGGAGTGTAGGGGGGTCCACCCAGCCCCAGCATTTT. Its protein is CAWSVGGSTQPQHF.

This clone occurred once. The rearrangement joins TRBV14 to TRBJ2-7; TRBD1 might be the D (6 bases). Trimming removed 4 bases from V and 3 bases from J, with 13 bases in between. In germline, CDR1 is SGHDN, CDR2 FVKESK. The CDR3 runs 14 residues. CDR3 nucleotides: TGTGCCAGCAGCCGAATTCAACAGGGCTACGAGCAGTACTTC. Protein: CASSRIQQGYEQYF.

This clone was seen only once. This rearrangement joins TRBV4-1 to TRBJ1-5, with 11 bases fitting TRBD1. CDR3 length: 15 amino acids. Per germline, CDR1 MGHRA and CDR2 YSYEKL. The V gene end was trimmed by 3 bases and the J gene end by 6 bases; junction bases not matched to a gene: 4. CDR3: CASSQDRGLGQPQHF. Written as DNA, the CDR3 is TGCGCCAGCAGCCAGGACAGGGGGCTAGGTCAGCCCCAGCATTTT.

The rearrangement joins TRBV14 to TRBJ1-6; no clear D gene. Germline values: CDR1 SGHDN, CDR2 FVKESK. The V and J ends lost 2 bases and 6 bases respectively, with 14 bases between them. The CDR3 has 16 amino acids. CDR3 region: CASSQREAGPNSPLHF. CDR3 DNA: TGTGCCAGCAGCCAAAGGGAGGCAGGACCTAATTCACCCCTCCACTTT. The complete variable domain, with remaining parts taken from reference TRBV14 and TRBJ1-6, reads EAGVTQFPSHSVIEKGQTVTLRCDPISGHDNLYWYRRVMGKEIKFLLHFVKESKQDESGMPNNRFLAERTGGTYSTLKVQPAELEDSGVYFCASSQREAGPNSPLHFGNGTRLTVT.

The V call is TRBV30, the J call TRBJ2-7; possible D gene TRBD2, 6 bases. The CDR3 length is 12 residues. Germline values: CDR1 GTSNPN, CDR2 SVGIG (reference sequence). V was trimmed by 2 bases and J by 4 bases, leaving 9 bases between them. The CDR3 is CAWSYGGYEQYF. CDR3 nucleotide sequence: TGTGCCTGGAGTTACGGGGGATACGAGCAGTACTTC.

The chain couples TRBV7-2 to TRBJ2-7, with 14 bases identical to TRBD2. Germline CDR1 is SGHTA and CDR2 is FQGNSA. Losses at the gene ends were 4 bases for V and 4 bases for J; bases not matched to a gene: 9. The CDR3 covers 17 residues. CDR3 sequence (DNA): TGTGCCAGCAGCTCACCGGGACTAGCGGGAGCTTGGTACGAGCAGTACTTC. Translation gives CASSSPGLAGAWYEQYF.

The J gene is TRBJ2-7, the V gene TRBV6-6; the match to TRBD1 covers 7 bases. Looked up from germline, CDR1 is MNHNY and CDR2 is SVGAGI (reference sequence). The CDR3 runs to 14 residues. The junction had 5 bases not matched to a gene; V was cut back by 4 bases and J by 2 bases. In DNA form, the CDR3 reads TGTGCCAGCAGTTCCGTAACAGGGGCCTACGAGCAGTACTTC. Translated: CASSSVTGAYEQYF.

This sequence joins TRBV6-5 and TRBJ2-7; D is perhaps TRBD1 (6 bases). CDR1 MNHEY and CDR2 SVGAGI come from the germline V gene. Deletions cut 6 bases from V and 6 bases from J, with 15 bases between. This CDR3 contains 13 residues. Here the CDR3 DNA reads TGTGCCAGCAGCCTTCCAGGGGCCCTCGAGCAGTACTTC. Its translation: CASSLPGALEQYF.